A single sample is the source of the 5 T cell receptor beta chains below, sequenced in a study of CXCR3-negative and CXCR3-positive naive CD8 T cells. Through 5' RACE with UMI labels, the TRB cDNA libraries were prepared. With the 5' RACE reads reprocessed, TCRdb shows one record per CDR3 protein and no DNA. The sample holds over 80,000 distinct CDR3 sequences. Sequenced: naive CXCR3- CD8+ T cells from blood. The subset: CD45RO-CCR7+CD27+CD95- naive CD8+ T cells lacking CXCR3 (TNR3-). These receptors all come from a human donor in good health. Some clones in this sample may be carry-over from other donors' samples.

V usage is TRBV20-1 and J usage is TRBJ2-7; TCRdb's D gene call, TRBD2, goes unchecked for lack of DNA. Germline assignment: CDR1 DFQATT and CDR2 SNEGSKA (reference sequence). The CDR3 has 15 residues. CDR3 protein: CSARERGAASYEQYF.

The rearrangement joins TRBV7-3 to TRBJ2-1; the TRBD1 assignment by TCRdb is unverifiable without DNA. The germline V gene encodes CDR1 SGHTA and CDR2 FQGTGA. CDR3 length equals 14 residues. The chain's CDR3 is CASSQGGRGNEQFF.

The chain couples TRBV12-3 or TRBV12-4 to TRBJ2-2; lacking DNA, the TRBD2 call made by TCRdb goes unchecked. The CDR3 spans 17 residues. CDR3 residues: CASTPRGLAGAYGELFF.

The gene calls are TRBV5-5 and TRBJ2-2; the D gene TCRdb calls, TRBD1, cannot be checked with no DNA. Germline CDR1 reads SGHKS; CDR2 reads YYEKEE (reference sequence). The CDR3 covers 13 residues. The CDR3: CASSPPGTGELFF.

The J gene is TRBJ2-7, the V gene TRBV12-3 or TRBV12-4; lacking DNA, the TRBD1 call made by TCRdb goes unchecked. This CDR3 is built from 15 residues. The chain's CDR3 is CASAPQFSGSHEQYF.